This is a list of T cell receptor beta chains from one sample in a study of T cells in Graves' hyperthyroidism and ophthalmopathy. TCRdb passed the multiplex PCR reads through MiXCR, listing each CDR3 protein once. The sample carries 560,000 or so distinct CDR3 sequences, 20% recorded once. The specimen was blood. The origin of the receptors is a man between 35 and 55 years old with Graves' ophthalmopathy. CDR3s include the opening cysteine and the closing phenylalanine or tryptophan. The D gene is left open where the match is weak. For some rows the clone size is stated as once, few or many, or as a class when expanded; others skip it.

v_call: TRBV7-2; j_call: TRBJ2-1; clone_size: .; d_call: TRBD2; cdr3_nt: TGTGCCAGCAGCTTAGTTGTTGCGGGAGGGCCGAATGAGCAGTTCTTC; cdr3_aa: CASSLVVAGGPNEQFF
v_call: TRBV7-2; j_call: TRBJ2-7; clone_size: many; d_call: TRBD2; cdr3_nt: TGTGCCAGCAGCTCGACTAGCGGGAGTATGTACGAGCAGTACTTC; cdr3_aa: CASSSTSGSMYEQYF
v_call: TRBV6-1; j_call: TRBJ1-3; clone_size: .; d_call: .; cdr3_nt: TGTGCCAGCAGTGAAGTAGGGTCTGGAAACACCATATATTTT; cdr3_aa: CASSEVGSGNTIYF
v_call: TRBV9; j_call: TRBJ2-7; clone_size: few; d_call: .; cdr3_nt: TGTGCCAGCAGCGTAGGACATGGGCTCTCCTACGAGCAGTACTTC; cdr3_aa: CASSVGHGLSYEQYF
v_call: TRBV29-1; j_call: TRBJ2-5; clone_size: few; d_call: .; cdr3_nt: TGCAGCGTTGAGGGACGGCAAGTCCAAGAGACCCAGTACTTC; cdr3_aa: CSVEGRQVQETQYF
v_call: TRBV6-6; j_call: TRBJ2-3; clone_size: .; d_call: TRBD2; cdr3_nt: TGTGCCAGCAGTTACTCGCCCAGCGGGAGATGGGAGGCAGATACGCAGTATTTT; cdr3_aa: CASSYSPSGRWEADTQYF
v_call: TRBV29-1; j_call: TRBJ2-7; clone_size: .; d_call: TRBD1; cdr3_nt: TGCAGCGTTCCGCACGGACAGGGGGCTTCCTACGAGCAGTACTTC; cdr3_aa: CSVPHGQGASYEQYF
v_call: TRBV6-1; j_call: TRBJ1-1; clone_size: few; d_call: .; cdr3_nt: TGTGCCAGCAGGCGGACCGAGAGAACTGAAGCTTTCTTT; cdr3_aa: CASRRTERTEAFF
v_call: TRBV7-4; j_call: TRBJ2-1; clone_size: few; d_call: .; cdr3_nt: TGTGCCAGCAGCTTAGTACACACCTACAATGAGCAGTTCTTC; cdr3_aa: CASSLVHTYNEQFF
v_call: TRBV7-3; j_call: TRBJ2-3; clone_size: .; d_call: .; cdr3_nt: TGTGCCAGCAGCTTAGGGGCACTAGCTAACATAGATACGCAGTATTTT; cdr3_aa: CASSLGALANIDTQYF
v_call: TRBV7-9; j_call: TRBJ1-4; clone_size: few; d_call: .; cdr3_nt: TGTGCCAGCAGCAAGGGGAAGACTAATGAAAAACTGTTTTTT; cdr3_aa: CASSKGKTNEKLFF
v_call: TRBV7-2; j_call: TRBJ2-3; clone_size: .; d_call: TRBD2; cdr3_nt: TGTGCCAGCAGCCCACTACTAGCGGGGAGCACAGATACGCAGTATTTT; cdr3_aa: CASSPLLAGSTDTQYF
v_call: TRBV20-1; j_call: TRBJ2-1; clone_size: few; d_call: TRBD2; cdr3_nt: TGCAGTGCTAGAGATCATCGGCGGCTAGCGGGATACAATGAGCAGTTCTTC; cdr3_aa: CSARDHRRLAGYNEQFF
v_call: TRBV5-6; j_call: TRBJ2-1; clone_size: few; d_call: .; cdr3_nt: TGTGCCAGCAGCTCACTCCGGGACGACCTAATATACAATGAGCAGTTCTTC; cdr3_aa: CASSSLRDDLIYNEQFF
v_call: TRBV19; j_call: TRBJ2-2; clone_size: .; d_call: TRBD2; cdr3_nt: TGTGCCAGTAAGCGCCTGGCGGGAGACACCGGGGAGCTGTTTTTT; cdr3_aa: CASKRLAGDTGELFF
v_call: TRBV13; j_call: TRBJ2-1; clone_size: .; d_call: TRBD2; cdr3_nt: TGTGCCAGCATCCTAGCGGGGGATCTCCTTTCCTACAATGAGCAGTTCTTC; cdr3_aa: CASILAGDLLSYNEQFF
v_call: TRBV20-1; j_call: TRBJ2-3; clone_size: .; d_call: TRBD2; cdr3_nt: TGCAGTGCTAGAGATGGGCCCCCTAGCGGGAGTTTAGATACGCAGTATTTT; cdr3_aa: CSARDGPPSGSLDTQYF
v_call: TRBV3-1; j_call: TRBJ1-3; clone_size: few; d_call: .; cdr3_nt: TGTGCCAGCAGCCAACGGGGGGCGGCTGGAAACACCATATATTTT; cdr3_aa: CASSQRGAAGNTIYF
v_call: TRBV4-2; j_call: TRBJ1-2; clone_size: .; d_call: TRBD1; cdr3_nt: TGTGCCAGCAGCCAAGATGAGGGACAGGGCGATGGCTACACCTTC; cdr3_aa: CASSQDEGQGDGYTF
v_call: TRBV7-9; j_call: TRBJ2-3; clone_size: few; d_call: .; cdr3_nt: TGTGCCAGCAGATCAGACACAGATACGCAGTATTTT; cdr3_aa: CASRSDTDTQYF
v_call: TRBV5-1; j_call: TRBJ1-1; clone_size: once; d_call: .; cdr3_nt: TGCGCCAGCACCTCCCGCGGCCGCACTTCGACTGAAGCTTTCTTT; cdr3_aa: CASTSRGRTSTEAFF
v_call: TRBV5-5; j_call: TRBJ1-1; clone_size: many; d_call: .; cdr3_nt: TGTGCCAGCAGCCCCCCGGGTGATACTGAAGCTTTCTTT; cdr3_aa: CASSPPGDTEAFF
v_call: TRBV20-1; j_call: TRBJ2-7; clone_size: many; d_call: TRBD2; cdr3_nt: TGCAGTGCTAGATCCAAGGGACTAGCGCCCTACGAGCAGTACTTC; cdr3_aa: CSARSKGLAPYEQYF
v_call: TRBV15; j_call: TRBJ2-7; clone_size: few; d_call: TRBD2; cdr3_nt: TGTGCCACCAGCAGAGATGCGGGGGAAAACTCCTACGAGCAGTACTTC; cdr3_aa: CATSRDAGENSYEQYF
v_call: TRBV10-3; j_call: TRBJ1-3; clone_size: .; d_call: .; cdr3_nt: TGTGCCATACAGGGAAAAAACACCATATATTTT; cdr3_aa: CAIQGKNTIYF
v_call: TRBV18; j_call: TRBJ1-1; clone_size: many; d_call: .; cdr3_nt: TGTGCCAGCTCAACGGGGCCCAGGCCCACTGAAGCTTTCTTT; cdr3_aa: CASSTGPRPTEAFF
v_call: TRBV12-3/TRBV12-4; j_call: TRBJ1-3; clone_size: many; d_call: .; cdr3_nt: TGTGCCAGCAGTATAAACCGGGACGGTGGAAACACCATATATTTT; cdr3_aa: CASSINRDGGNTIYF
v_call: TRBV7-3; j_call: TRBJ2-1; clone_size: .; d_call: .; cdr3_nt: TGTGCCAGCAGCCCAGTAGGGGAAACAGGAAATGAGCAGTTCTTC; cdr3_aa: CASSPVGETGNEQFF
v_call: TRBV15; j_call: TRBJ2-1; clone_size: few; d_call: .; cdr3_nt: TGTGCCACCAGCAGAGATCTCGGGAATGAGCAGTTCTTC; cdr3_aa: CATSRDLGNEQFF
v_call: TRBV11-2; j_call: TRBJ2-1; clone_size: many; d_call: .; cdr3_nt: TGTGCCAGCAGCTTCTCGACGGGGAGGTTTGTCAATGAGCAGTTCTTC; cdr3_aa: CASSFSTGRFVNEQFF
v_call: TRBV11-2; j_call: TRBJ2-2; clone_size: many; d_call: .; cdr3_nt: TGTGCCAGCAGACTCGGGACCCTCGCGAACACCGGGGAGCTGTTTTTT; cdr3_aa: CASRLGTLANTGELFF
v_call: TRBV30; j_call: TRBJ2-5; clone_size: many; d_call: .; cdr3_nt: TGTGCCGGTAGGGCAGGGGATCGAGAGACCCAGTACTTC; cdr3_aa: CAGRAGDRETQYF
v_call: TRBV5-1; j_call: TRBJ2-2; clone_size: many; d_call: TRBD1; cdr3_nt: TGCGCCAGCAGCCCTGGACAGGGAGCTAGCACCGGGGAGCTGTTTTTT; cdr3_aa: CASSPGQGASTGELFF
v_call: TRBV20-1; j_call: TRBJ1-1; clone_size: few; d_call: TRBD1; cdr3_nt: TGCAGTGCTAGGCCCTGGACAGGGGATGACACTGAAGCTTTCTTT; cdr3_aa: CSARPWTGDDTEAFF
v_call: TRBV7-9; j_call: TRBJ2-1; clone_size: few; d_call: .; cdr3_nt: TGTGCCAGCAGCTCCGACAGGCCCACCGCAGGCTACAATGAGCAGTTCTTC; cdr3_aa: CASSSDRPTAGYNEQFF
v_call: TRBV3-1; j_call: TRBJ1-2; clone_size: many; d_call: TRBD1; cdr3_nt: TGTGCCAGCAGCCAAAGACAGGGGGCGCGAGGCTATGGCTACACCTTC; cdr3_aa: CASSQRQGARGYGYTF
v_call: TRBV6-2/TRBV6-3; j_call: TRBJ2-5; clone_size: .; d_call: .; cdr3_nt: TGTGCCAGCAGTCTCCCCCCAGAGACCCAGTACTTC; cdr3_aa: CASSLPPETQYF
v_call: TRBV7-9; j_call: TRBJ1-5; clone_size: .; d_call: TRBD1; cdr3_nt: TGTGCCAGCAGCTCCGGACAGGGCACCCAGCATTTT; cdr3_aa: CASSSGQGTQHF
v_call: TRBV20-1; j_call: TRBJ2-3; clone_size: many; d_call: TRBD2; cdr3_nt: TGCAGTGCGCCCCCGATAGCGGGACGCACAGATACGCAGTATTTT; cdr3_aa: CSAPPIAGRTDTQYF
v_call: TRBV5-1; j_call: TRBJ1-1; clone_size: few; d_call: TRBD1; cdr3_nt: TGCGCCAGCAGCTTGGCTACAGGGGGTGGTCGGCCTGAAGCTTTCTTT; cdr3_aa: CASSLATGGGRPEAFF